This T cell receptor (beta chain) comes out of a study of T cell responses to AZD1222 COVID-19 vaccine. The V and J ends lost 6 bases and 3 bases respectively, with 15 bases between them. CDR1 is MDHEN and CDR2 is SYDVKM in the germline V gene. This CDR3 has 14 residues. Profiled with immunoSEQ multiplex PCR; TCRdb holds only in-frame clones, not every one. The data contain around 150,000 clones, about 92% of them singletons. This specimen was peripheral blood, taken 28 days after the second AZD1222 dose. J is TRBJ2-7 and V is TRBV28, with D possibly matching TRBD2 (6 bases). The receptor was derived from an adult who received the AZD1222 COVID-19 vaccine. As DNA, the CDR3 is TGTGCCAGCAGCCCAGCCGGGACTCACTACGAGCAGTACTTC. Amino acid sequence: CASSPAGTHYEQYF.